This TCR beta chain was captured by sequencing in a study of neurological immune-mediated disorders. The table lists this clonotype with many counts. Trimming removed 1 base from V and 5 bases from J; junction bases left unmatched: 4. The germline CDR1 and CDR2 sequences are KGHDR and SFDVKD. This CDR3 is built from 15 residues. Using its own MiXCR run on the 5' RACE reads, TCRdb lists one record per CDR3 protein. The sample has approximately 44,000 distinct CDR3 sequences; about 5.8% are singletons. The TCR sequence derives from a woman between 18 and 29 years old with multiple sclerosis. This sequence joins TRBV24-1 and TRBJ2-1, with 7 bases identical to TRBD2. The sequencing input was CD4+ T cells from blood. CDR3 bases: TGTGCCACCAGTGATTTCGGGCTAGCGGACAATGAGCAGTTCTTC. As protein: CATSDFGLADNEQFF.